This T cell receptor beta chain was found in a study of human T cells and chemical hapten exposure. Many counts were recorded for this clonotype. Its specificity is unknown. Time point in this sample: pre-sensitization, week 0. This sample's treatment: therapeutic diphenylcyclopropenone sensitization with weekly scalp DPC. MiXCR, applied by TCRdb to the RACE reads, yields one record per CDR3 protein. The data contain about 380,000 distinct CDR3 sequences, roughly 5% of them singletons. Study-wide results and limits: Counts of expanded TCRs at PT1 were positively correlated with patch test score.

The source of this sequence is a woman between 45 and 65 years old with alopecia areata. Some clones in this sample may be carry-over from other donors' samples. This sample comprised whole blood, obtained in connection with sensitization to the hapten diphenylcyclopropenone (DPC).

Here the CDR3 reads CSVGIGGGRKTQYF. In DNA, the CDR3 is TGCAGCGTTGGGATAGGGGGGGGCAGGAAGACCCAGTACTTC. V and J are TRBV29-1 and TRBJ2-5; possible D gene TRBD2, 7 bases. The CDR3 consists of 14 residues. Germline loops: CDR1 SQVTM, CDR2 ANQGSEA. Trimming stripped 4 bases from V and 6 bases from J, with 18 bases between.